This T cell receptor (beta chain) was found in a study of early T cells in non-severe SARS-CoV-2 infection. TCRdb independently ran MiXCR on the 5' RACE reads; one entry per CDR3 protein. This sample has roughly 40,000 distinct CDR3 sequences, with around 6.1% found just once. At least ten counts were recorded for this clonotype. Germline V gene lookup returns CDR1 SGHKS and CDR2 YYEKEE (reference sequence). V was shortened by 0 bases and J by 1 base, with 7 bases between the two germline ends. The CDR3 runs 14 residues. Specimen: whole blood. V usage is TRBV5-5 and J usage is TRBJ1-1; D remains ambiguous. This clonotype originated in an adult who was a healthcare worker with PCR-confirmed SARS-CoV-2 infection or an uninfected control (not recorded which). The CDR3 sequence: CASSLGGRNTEAFF. The CDR3 DNA sequence: TGTGCCAGCAGCTTGGGCGGACGGAACACTGAAGCTTTCTTT.